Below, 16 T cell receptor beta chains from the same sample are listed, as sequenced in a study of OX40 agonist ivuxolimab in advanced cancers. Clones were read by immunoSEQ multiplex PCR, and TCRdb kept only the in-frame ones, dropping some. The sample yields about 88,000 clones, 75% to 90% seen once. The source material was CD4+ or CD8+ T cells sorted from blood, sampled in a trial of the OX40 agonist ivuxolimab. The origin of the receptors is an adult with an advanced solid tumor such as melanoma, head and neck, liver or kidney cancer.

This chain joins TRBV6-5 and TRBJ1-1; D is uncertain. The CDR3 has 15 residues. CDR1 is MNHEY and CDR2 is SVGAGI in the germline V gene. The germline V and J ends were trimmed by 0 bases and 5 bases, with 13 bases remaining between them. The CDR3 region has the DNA TGTGCCAGCAGTTACTCGAGTCAGGTAGGGACTGAAGCTTTCTTT. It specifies CASSYSSQVGTEAFF.

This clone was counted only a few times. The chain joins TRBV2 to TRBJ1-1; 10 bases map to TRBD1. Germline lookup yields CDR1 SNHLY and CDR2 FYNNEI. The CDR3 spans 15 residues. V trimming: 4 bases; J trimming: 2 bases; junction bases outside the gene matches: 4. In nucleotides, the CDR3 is TGTGCCAGCAGTGGACAGGGGGCTAGCAACACTGAAGCTTTCTTT. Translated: CASSGQGASNTEAFF.

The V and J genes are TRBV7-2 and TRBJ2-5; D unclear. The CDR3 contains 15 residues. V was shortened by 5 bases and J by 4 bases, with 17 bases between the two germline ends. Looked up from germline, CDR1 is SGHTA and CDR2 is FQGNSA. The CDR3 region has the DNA TGTGCCAGCAGCCCCAAGTGGCTCGCCGGAGAGACCCAGTACTTC. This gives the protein CASSPKWLAGETQYF.

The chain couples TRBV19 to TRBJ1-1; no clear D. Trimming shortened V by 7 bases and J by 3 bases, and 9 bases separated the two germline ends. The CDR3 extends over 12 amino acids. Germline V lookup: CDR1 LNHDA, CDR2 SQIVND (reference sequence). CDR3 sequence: CASMGEDTEAFF. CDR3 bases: TGTGCCAGTATGGGTGAGGACACTGAAGCTTTCTTT.

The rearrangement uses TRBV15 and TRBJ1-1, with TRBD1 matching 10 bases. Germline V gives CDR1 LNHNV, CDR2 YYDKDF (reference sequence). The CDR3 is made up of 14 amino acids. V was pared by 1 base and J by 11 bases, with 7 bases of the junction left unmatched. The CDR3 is CATSRGQGASGAFF. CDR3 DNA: TGTGCCACCAGCAGAGGACAGGGGGCTAGTGGGGCTTTCTTT.

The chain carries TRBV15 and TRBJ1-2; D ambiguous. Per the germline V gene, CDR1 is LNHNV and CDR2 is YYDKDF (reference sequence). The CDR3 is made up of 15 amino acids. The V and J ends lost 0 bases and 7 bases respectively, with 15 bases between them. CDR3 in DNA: TGTGCCACCAGCAGAGATAGAGGACGGTCCGCTGGCTACACCTTC. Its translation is CATSRDRGRSAGYTF.

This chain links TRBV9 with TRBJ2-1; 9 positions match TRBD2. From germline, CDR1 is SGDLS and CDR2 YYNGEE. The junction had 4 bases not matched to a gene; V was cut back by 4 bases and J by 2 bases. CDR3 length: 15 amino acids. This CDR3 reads CASSISGGTYNEQFF. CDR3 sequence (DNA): TGTGCCAGCAGCATTAGCGGGGGTACCTACAATGAGCAGTTCTTC.

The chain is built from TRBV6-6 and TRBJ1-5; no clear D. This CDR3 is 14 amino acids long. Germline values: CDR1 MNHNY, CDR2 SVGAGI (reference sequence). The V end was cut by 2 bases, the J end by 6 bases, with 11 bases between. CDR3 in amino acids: CASSYGEGRQPQHF. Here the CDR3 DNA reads TGTGCCAGCAGTTACGGGGAAGGGCGTCAGCCCCAGCATTTT.

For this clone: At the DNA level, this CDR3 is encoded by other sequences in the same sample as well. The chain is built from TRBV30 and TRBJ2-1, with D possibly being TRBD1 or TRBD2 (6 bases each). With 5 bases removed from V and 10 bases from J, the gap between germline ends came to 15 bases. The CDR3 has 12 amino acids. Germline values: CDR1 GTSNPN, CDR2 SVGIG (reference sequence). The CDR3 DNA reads TGTGCCTGGGGGGGGCAGGGTGGAGAGCAGTTCTTC. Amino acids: CAWGGQGGEQFF. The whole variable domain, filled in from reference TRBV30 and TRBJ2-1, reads SQTIHQWPATLVQPVGSPLSLECTVEGTSNPNLYWYRQAAGRGLQLLFYSVGIGQISSEVPQNLSASRPQDRQFILSSKKLLLSDSGFYLCAWGGQGGEQFFGPGTRLTVL.

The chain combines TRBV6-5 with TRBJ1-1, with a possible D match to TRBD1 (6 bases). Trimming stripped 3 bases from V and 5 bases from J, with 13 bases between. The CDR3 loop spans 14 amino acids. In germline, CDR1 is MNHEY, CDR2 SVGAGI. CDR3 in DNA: TGTGCCAGCAGTTATAAACAGGGAGGGACTGAAGCTTTCTTT. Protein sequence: CASSYKQGGTEAFF.

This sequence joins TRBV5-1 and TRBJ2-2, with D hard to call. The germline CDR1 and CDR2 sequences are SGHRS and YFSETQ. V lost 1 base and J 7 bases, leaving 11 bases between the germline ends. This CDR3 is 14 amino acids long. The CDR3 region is CASSLNPQLGELFF. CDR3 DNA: TGCGCCAGCAGCTTGAACCCCCAGCTCGGGGAGCTGTTTTTT.

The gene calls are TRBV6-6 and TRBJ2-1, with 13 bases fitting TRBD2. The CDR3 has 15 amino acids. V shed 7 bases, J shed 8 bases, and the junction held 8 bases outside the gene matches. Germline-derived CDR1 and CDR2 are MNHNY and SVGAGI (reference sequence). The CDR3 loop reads CASIRTSGSIYEQFF. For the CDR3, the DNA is TGTGCCAGCATCCGGACTAGCGGGAGTATTTATGAGCAGTTCTTC.

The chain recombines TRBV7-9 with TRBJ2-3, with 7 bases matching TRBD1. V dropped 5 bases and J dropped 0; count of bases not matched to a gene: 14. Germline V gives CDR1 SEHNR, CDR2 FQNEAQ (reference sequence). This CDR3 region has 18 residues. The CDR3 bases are TGTGCCAGCAGCCTCGGGACAGCGTTTTACCCTAGCACAGATACGCAGTATTTT. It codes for CASSLGTAFYPSTDTQYF.

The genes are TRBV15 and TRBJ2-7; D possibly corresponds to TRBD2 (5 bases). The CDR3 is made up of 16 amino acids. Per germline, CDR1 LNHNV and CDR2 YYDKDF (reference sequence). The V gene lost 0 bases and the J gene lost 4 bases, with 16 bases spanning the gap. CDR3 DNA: TGTGCCACCAGCAGAGATTGGAGGTCGTCGGCTTACGAGCAGTACTTC. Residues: CATSRDWRSSAYEQYF.

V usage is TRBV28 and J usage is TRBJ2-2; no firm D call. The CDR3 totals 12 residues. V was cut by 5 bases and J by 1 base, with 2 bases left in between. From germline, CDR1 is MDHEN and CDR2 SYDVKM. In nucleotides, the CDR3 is TGTGCCAGCAGTGGGAACACCGGGGAGCTGTTTTTT. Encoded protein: CASSGNTGELFF.

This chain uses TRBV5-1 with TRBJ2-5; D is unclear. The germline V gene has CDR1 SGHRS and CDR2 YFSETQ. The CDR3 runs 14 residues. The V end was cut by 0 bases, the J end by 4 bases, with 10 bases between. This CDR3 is CASSLESPGETQYF. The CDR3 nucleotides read TGCGCCAGCAGCTTGGAATCCCCAGGAGAGACCCAGTACTTC. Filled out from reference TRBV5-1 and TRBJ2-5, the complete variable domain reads KAGVTQTPRYLIKTRGQQVTLSCSPISGHRSVSWYQQTPGQGLQFLFEYFSETQRNKGNFPGRFSGRQFSNSRSEMNVSTLELGDSALYLCASSLESPGETQYFGPGTRLLVL.